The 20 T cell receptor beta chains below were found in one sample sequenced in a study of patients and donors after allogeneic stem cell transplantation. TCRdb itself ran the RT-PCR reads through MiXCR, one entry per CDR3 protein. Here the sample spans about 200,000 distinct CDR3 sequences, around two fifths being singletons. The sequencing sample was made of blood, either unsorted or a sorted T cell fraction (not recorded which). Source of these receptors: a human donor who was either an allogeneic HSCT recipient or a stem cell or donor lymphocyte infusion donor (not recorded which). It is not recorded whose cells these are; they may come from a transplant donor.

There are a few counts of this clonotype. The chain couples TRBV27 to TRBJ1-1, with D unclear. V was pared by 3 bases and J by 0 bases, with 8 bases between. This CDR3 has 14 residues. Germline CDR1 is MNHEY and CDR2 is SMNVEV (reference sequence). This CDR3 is CASSFPGLNTEAFF. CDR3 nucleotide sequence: TGTGCCAGCAGTTTTCCGGGATTGAACACTGAAGCTTTCTTT.

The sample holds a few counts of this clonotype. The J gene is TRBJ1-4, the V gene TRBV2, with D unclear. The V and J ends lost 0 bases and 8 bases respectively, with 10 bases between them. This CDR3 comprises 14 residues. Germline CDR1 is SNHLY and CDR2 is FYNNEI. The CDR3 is CASSEAIPGEKLFF. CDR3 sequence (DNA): TGTGCCAGCAGTGAAGCAATCCCTGGCGAAAAACTGTTTTTT.

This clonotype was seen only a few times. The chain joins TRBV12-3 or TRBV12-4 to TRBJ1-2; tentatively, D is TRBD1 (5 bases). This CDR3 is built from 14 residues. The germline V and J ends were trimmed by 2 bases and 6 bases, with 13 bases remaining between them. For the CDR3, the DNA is TGTGCCAGCAGTTTATGGGGCCCCAGGGATGGCTACACCTTC. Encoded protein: CASSLWGPRDGYTF.

The CDR3 here is CASSFRTVGNTIYF. CDR3 coding DNA: TGTGCCAGCAGTTTCCGGACGGTTGGAAACACCATATATTTT. The V and J genes are TRBV28 and TRBJ1-3, with D unclear. Germline CDR1 and CDR2: MDHEN and SYDVKM. The CDR3 consists of 14 residues. V lost 3 bases to trimming and J lost 3 bases, with 9 bases between them.

CDR3 DNA: TGTGCCAGCAGCATTGACAGGGGAGGCACTGAAGCTTTCTTT. Its translation is CASSIDRGGTEAFF. V and J are TRBV7-3 and TRBJ1-1, with TRBD1 identical over 8 bases. The CDR3 covers 14 residues. V shed 5 bases and J 4 bases; nucleotides not matched to a gene: 6. The V gene's germline CDR1 is SGHTA and CDR2 FQGTGA.

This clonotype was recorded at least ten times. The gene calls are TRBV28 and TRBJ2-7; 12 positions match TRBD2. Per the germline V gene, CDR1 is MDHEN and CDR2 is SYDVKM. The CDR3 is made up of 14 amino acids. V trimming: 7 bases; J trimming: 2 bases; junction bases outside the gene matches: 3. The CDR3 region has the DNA TGTGCCAGCAACCCTAGCGGGAGGGCCTACGAGCAGTACTTC. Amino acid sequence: CASNPSGRAYEQYF.

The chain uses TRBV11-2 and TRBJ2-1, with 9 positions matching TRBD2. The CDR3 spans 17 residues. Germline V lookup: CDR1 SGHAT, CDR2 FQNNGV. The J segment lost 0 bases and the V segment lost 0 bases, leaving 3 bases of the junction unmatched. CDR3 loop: CASSLDWTSVSYNEQFF. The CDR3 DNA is TGTGCCAGCAGCTTAGATTGGACTAGCGTCTCCTACAATGAGCAGTTCTTC.

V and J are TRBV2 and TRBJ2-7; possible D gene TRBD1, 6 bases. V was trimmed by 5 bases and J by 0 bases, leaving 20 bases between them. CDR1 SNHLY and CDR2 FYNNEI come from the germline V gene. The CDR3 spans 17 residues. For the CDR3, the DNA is TGTGCCAGCAGTCTACAGGGACCTTTAATCAGCTCCTACGAGCAGTACTTC. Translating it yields CASSLQGPLISSYEQYF.

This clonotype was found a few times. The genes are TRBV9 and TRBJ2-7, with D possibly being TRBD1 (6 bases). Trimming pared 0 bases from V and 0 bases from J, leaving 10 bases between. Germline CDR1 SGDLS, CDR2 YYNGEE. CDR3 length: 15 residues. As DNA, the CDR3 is TGTGCCAGCAGCGTAGGACAGGTTAGCTCCTACGAGCAGTACTTC. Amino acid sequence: CASSVGQVSSYEQYF.

The CDR3 nucleotides are TGTGCCAGCAGCGCCCAGACGAGGGGATCCTATGGCTACACCTTC. This translates into CASSAQTRGSYGYTF. The chain links TRBV9 to TRBJ1-2; the D gene is possibly TRBD1 (5 bases). The CDR3 totals 15 residues. Deletions cut 3 bases from V and 4 bases from J, with 16 bases between. Germline V gene lookup returns CDR1 SGDLS and CDR2 YYNGEE.

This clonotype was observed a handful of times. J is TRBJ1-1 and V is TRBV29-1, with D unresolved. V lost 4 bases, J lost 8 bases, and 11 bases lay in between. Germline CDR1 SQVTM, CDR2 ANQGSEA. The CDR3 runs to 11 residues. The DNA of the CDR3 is TGCAGCGTTGGTGTCGGAGTCGAAGCTTTCTTT. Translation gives CSVGVGVEAFF.

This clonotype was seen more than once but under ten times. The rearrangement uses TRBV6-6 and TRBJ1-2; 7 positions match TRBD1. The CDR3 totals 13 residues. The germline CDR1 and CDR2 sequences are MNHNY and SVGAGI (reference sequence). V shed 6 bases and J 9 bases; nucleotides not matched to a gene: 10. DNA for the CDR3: TGTGCCAGCAGCACCCGACAGGGCGAGAGCTACACCTTC. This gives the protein CASSTRQGESYTF.

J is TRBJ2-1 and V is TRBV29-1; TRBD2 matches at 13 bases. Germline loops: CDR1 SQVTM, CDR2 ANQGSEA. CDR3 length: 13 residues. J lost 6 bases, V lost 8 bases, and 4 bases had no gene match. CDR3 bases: TGCAGCCTCCGGACTAGCGGGAGCAATGAGCAGTTCTTC. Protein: CSLRTSGSNEQFF.

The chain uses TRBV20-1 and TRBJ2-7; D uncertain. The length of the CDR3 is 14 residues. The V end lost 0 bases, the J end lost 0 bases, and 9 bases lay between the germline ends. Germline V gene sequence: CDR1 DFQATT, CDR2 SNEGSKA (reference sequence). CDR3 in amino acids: CSAREDTSSYEQYF. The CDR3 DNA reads TGCAGTGCTAGAGAAGACACCTCCTCCTACGAGCAGTACTTC.

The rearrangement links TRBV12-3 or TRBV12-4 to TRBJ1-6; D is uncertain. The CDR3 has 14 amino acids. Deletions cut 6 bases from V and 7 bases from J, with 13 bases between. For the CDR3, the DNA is TGTGCCAGCAGCCCCGGGAGGCGGAATTCACCCCTCCACTTT. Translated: CASSPGRRNSPLHF.

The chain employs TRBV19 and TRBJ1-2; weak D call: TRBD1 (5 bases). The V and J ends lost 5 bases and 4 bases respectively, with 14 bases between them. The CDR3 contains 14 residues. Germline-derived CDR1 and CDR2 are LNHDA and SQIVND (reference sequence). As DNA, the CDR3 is TGTGCCAGTAGTCCAGGGCTAGGAGGCTATGGCTACACCTTC. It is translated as CASSPGLGGYGYTF.

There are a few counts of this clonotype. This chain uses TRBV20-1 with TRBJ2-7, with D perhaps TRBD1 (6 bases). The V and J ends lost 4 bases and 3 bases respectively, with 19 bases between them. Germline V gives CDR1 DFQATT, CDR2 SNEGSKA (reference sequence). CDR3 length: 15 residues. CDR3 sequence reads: CSANTLTGTYYEQYF. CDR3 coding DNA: TGCAGTGCTAACACCTTAACAGGGACCTACTACGAGCAGTACTTC.

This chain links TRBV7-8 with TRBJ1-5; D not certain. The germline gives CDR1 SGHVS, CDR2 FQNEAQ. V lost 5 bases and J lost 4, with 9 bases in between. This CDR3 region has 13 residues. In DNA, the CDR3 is TGTGCCAGCAGCCCTTCGGGGAATCAGCCCCAGCATTTT. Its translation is CASSPSGNQPQHF.

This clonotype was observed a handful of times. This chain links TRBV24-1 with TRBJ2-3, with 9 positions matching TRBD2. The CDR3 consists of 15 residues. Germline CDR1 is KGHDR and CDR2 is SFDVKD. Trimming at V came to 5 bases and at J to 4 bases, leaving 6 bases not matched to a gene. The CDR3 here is CATSVAGEGADTQYF. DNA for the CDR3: TGTGCCACCAGTGTAGCGGGAGAAGGGGCAGATACGCAGTATTTT.

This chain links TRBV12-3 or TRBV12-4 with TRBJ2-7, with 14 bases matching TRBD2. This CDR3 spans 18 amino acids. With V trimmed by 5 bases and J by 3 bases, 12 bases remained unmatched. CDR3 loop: CASSAGTSGSGALYEQYF. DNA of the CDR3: TGTGCCAGCAGTGCAGGGACTAGCGGGAGTGGGGCCCTCTACGAGCAGTACTTC.